The clone carrying this TCR beta chain was recorded at least ten times. The sample comes from a study of naive and memory T cell subsets. Four PCR rounds used nested alpha and beta constant region primers plus the SP2 primer. For blood and skin samples, reverse transcription used TCR alpha and beta constant primers. TCRdb fed the 5' RACE reads into MiXCR, producing one record per CDR3 protein. This sample has approximately 52,000 distinct CDR3 sequences, with roughly 4.7% found just once. An oligonucleotide containing a UMI was ligated to the 3' end of TCR cDNA. Whole blood, roughly 2.4 ml, came from adult healthy volunteers. Cells were not sorted; total RNA input targeted about 1 to 1000 ng. Germline values: CDR1 MDHEN, CDR2 SYDVKM. Trimming stripped 3 bases from V and 0 bases from J, with 18 bases between. This CDR3 contains 17 residues.

This TCR was sampled from a female donor in good health. This chain connects TRBV28 to TRBJ2-7; possible D gene TRBD2, 6 bases. The CDR3 region has the DNA TGTGCCAGCAGTTTTGAGGCGGTGCGGGACCACTCCTACGAGCAGTACTTC. Translating gives CASSFEAVRDHSYEQYF. The entire variable domain, with the rest obtained from reference TRBV28 and TRBJ2-7, is as follows: DVKVTQSSRYLVKRTGEKVFLECVQDMDHENMFWYRQDPGLGLRLIYFSYDVKMKEKGDIPEGYSVSREKKERFSLILESASTNQTSMYLCASSFEAVRDHSYEQYFGPGTRLTVT.